This T cell receptor (beta chain) stems from a study of early T cells in non-severe SARS-CoV-2 infection. This clonotype was counted ten times or more. As yet, its antigen is unknown. General study results and limits: Matching results from VDJdb favored anti-spike CD8 responses, leaving private and CD4 specificities undetected.

Attached unique molecular identifiers marked individual cDNA molecules. TCRdb reanalysed the 5' RACE reads using MiXCR and keeps one entry per CDR3 protein. The repertoire holds around 49,000 distinct CDR3 sequences, with around 4.6% as singletons. V was cut by 0 bases and J by 6 bases, with 17 bases left in between. This CDR3 region has 16 residues. The germline V gene has CDR1 DFQATT and CDR2 SNEGSKA (reference sequence). The source is an adult who was a healthcare worker with PCR-confirmed SARS-CoV-2 infection or an uninfected control (not recorded which). The chain recombines TRBV20-1 with TRBJ2-2; possible D gene TRBD1, 6 bases. Specimen: whole blood. Here the CDR3 reads CSARDASQGWAGELFF. The CDR3 DNA sequence: TGCAGTGCTAGAGATGCAAGTCAGGGGTGGGCCGGGGAGCTGTTTTTT.